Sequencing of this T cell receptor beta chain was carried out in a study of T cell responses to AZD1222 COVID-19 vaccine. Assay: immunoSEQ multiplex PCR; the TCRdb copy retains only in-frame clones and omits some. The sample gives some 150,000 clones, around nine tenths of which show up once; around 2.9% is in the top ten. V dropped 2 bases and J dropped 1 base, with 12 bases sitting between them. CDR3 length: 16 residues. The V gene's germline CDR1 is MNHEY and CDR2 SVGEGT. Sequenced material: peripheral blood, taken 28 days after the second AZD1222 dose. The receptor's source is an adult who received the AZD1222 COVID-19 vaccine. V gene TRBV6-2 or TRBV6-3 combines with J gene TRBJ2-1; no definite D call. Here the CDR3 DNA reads TGTGCCAGCAGTTACCGGCGCCTTACTTCCTACAATGAGCAGTTCTTC. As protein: CASSYRRLTSYNEQFF.